The 17 T cell receptor beta chains in this list originate from one sample, sequenced in a study of graft-versus-host responses after intestinal transplantation. Libraries were prepared by immunoSEQ multiplex PCR; TCRdb keeps only in-frame clonotypes and omits some of them. The sample lists 75,000 to 100,000 clones, 86% occurring once. Sequenced here: PBMCs, sampled 255 days after intestinal transplant. The receptors shown here come from a human patient who received an intestinal transplant, so some T cells may come from the graft donor.

This chain links TRBV5-4 with TRBJ2-6; maybe TRBD2 (6 bases). Germline V lookup: CDR1 SGHNT, CDR2 YYREEE (reference sequence). This CDR3 has 17 amino acids. Trimming removed 1 base from V and 0 bases from J, with 11 bases in between. The CDR3: CASSLMGLTSGANVLTF. The CDR3 DNA reads TGTGCCAGCAGCTTGATGGGACTGACCTCTGGGGCCAACGTCCTGACTTTC.

J is TRBJ1-5 and V is TRBV27, with TRBD1 as a possible D gene (6 bases). The V gene lost 3 bases and the J gene lost 0 bases, with 21 bases spanning the gap. The CDR3 is 19 residues long. Germline CDR1 MNHEY, CDR2 SMNVEV (reference sequence). Written as DNA, the CDR3 is TGTGCCAGCAGTTTGGGTGGGGAGGCAGGGGATTATAGCAATCAGCCCCAGCATTTT. Protein: CASSLGGEAGDYSNQPQHF.

This clone turned up a few times. The J gene is TRBJ2-7, the V gene TRBV28; TRBD1 agrees at 7 bases. The CDR3 is made up of 14 amino acids. Trimming removed 6 bases from V and 3 bases from J; junction bases left unmatched: 8. The germline V gene encodes CDR1 MDHEN and CDR2 SYDVKM. The CDR3 sequence: CASRLGQVSYEQYF. The CDR3 DNA follows: TGTGCCAGCAGGTTAGGACAGGTGAGCTACGAGCAGTACTTC.

V gene TRBV2 combines with J gene TRBJ2-7; no definite D call. CDR3 length equals 13 residues. V was trimmed by 3 bases and J by 6 bases, leaving 12 bases between them. Per the germline V gene, CDR1 is SNHLY and CDR2 is FYNNEI. The CDR3 coding sequence is TGTGCCAGCAGTGATTCCTGGGATGGCGAGCAGTACTTC. Translation: CASSDSWDGEQYF. The full variable domain, rest sourced from reference TRBV2 and TRBJ2-7, is EPEVTQTPSHQVTQMGQEVILRCVPISNHLYFYWYRQILGQKVEFLVSFYNNEISEKSEIFDDQFSVERPDGSNFTLKIRSTKLEDSAMYFCASSDSWDGEQYFGPGTRLTVT.

This clone occurred a few times. The gene calls are TRBV7-9 and TRBJ1-3; tentative D call: TRBD1 (5 bases). CDR3 length equals 13 residues. Germline assignment: CDR1 SEHNR and CDR2 FQNEAQ (reference sequence). Trimming took off 5 bases at V and 4 bases at J, with 9 bases between the two ends. The CDR3 sequence is CASSGGAGNTIYF. CDR3 nucleotide sequence: TGTGCCAGCAGCGGCGGGGCCGGAAACACCATATATTTT.

In this sample, this clone turned up a few times. The V gene is TRBV19, the J gene TRBJ2-1, with 9 bases that match TRBD2. The trim removed 0 bases at V and 10 bases at J, leaving 1 base unmatched. The germline V gene encodes CDR1 LNHDA and CDR2 SQIVND (reference sequence). The CDR3 runs to 13 residues. This chain's CDR3 is CASSIDSGGEQFF. CDR3 DNA sequence: TGTGCCAGTAGTATAGATAGCGGGGGAGAGCAGTTCTTC.

The J gene is TRBJ1-1, the V gene TRBV19; D is ambiguous. This CDR3 region has 10 residues. With 8 bases removed from V and 5 bases from J, the gap between germline ends came to 6 bases. Looked up from germline, CDR1 is LNHDA and CDR2 is SQIVND (reference sequence). This CDR3 is CASYRTEAFF. The CDR3 DNA reads TGTGCCAGTTACAGAACTGAAGCTTTCTTT.

This chain uses TRBV27 with TRBJ1-1; perhaps TRBD1 as D (6 bases). The CDR3 sequence is 13 residues long. The V gene lost 5 bases and the J gene lost 5 bases, with 12 bases spanning the gap. Germline CDR1 and CDR2: MNHEY and SMNVEV (reference sequence). The CDR3 protein is CASSPGTRTEAFF. Here the CDR3 DNA reads TGTGCCAGCAGTCCGGGGACAAGGACTGAAGCTTTCTTT.

This clone was picked up one time. The V call is TRBV27, the J call TRBJ1-1; maybe TRBD1 (6 bases). Germline assignment: CDR1 MNHEY and CDR2 SMNVEV (reference sequence). The CDR3 covers 15 residues. Trimming cost V 5 bases and J 6 bases, with 19 bases left between them. Written as DNA, the CDR3 is TGTGCCAGCAGTCCGAGATTGGGGGCAAACTCTGAAGCTTTCTTT. Its translation: CASSPRLGANSEAFF.

The rearrangement uses TRBV6-4 and TRBJ2-3; 11 bases fit TRBD2. After removal of 4 bases from V and 0 bases from J, the junction contained 3 bases not matched to a gene. CDR1 is MRHNA, CDR2 SNTAGT, per germline. The CDR3 has 16 residues. The CDR3 DNA follows: TGTGCCAGCAGTGTCCTAGCGGGGGGCAGCACAGATACGCAGTATTTT. This encodes CASSVLAGGSTDTQYF.

The chain uses TRBV6-1 and TRBJ1-5; D might be TRBD1 (6 bases). The V end lost 4 bases, the J end lost 7 bases, and 14 bases lay between the germline ends. The CDR3 loop spans 14 amino acids. Germline V CDR1 and CDR2: MNHNS, SASEGT. The CDR3 spells CASSGRTEEQPQHF. In nucleotides, the CDR3 is TGTGCCAGCAGTGGCCGGACAGAGGAACAGCCCCAGCATTTT.

In its sample, this clone was seen once. The CDR3 nucleotides read TGTGCCAGCAGCCAAAATCCCCCTAGCGGGAGTAAGAGCTACAATGAGCAGTTCTTC. It translates to CASSQNPPSGSKSYNEQFF. The rearrangement uses TRBV4-2 and TRBJ2-1, with 10 bases identical to TRBD2. The CDR3 has 19 amino acids. Germline V gene lookup returns CDR1 LGHNA and CDR2 YNFKEQ. With V trimmed by 2 bases and J by 3 bases, 13 bases remained unmatched.

The V and J genes are TRBV11-2 and TRBJ2-7; 9 bases align to TRBD1. The trim removed 4 bases at V and 3 bases at J, leaving 1 base unmatched. Germline V gene lookup returns CDR1 SGHAT and CDR2 FQNNGV. This CDR3 has 13 residues. CDR3 in DNA: TGTGCCAGCAGCTGGGGACAGGGCTACGAGCAGTACTTC. This gives the protein CASSWGQGYEQYF.

This rearrangement joins TRBV6-1 to TRBJ2-7; D gene uncertain. Trimming removed 4 bases at V and 4 bases at J, with 11 bases between. The germline V gene has CDR1 MNHNS and CDR2 SASEGT. The CDR3 has 13 amino acids. The CDR3 DNA sequence: TGTGCCAGCAGTGGCCCCACGGGTTACGAGCAGTACTTC. It encodes CASSGPTGYEQYF.

The chain is built from TRBV6-4 and TRBJ1-6; no clear D. Germline CDR1 and CDR2: MRHNA and SNTAGT. CDR3 length: 15 residues. The ends were cut back, 2 bases at V and 0 bases at J, with 5 bases in the middle. The CDR3 sequence is CASSDGSSYNSPLHF. The CDR3 DNA follows: TGTGCCAGCAGTGACGGAAGCTCCTATAATTCACCCCTCCACTTT.

V gene TRBV6-6 combines with J gene TRBJ1-1; no reliable D call. Germline lookup yields CDR1 MNHNY and CDR2 SVGAGI (reference sequence). The V end was cut by 0 bases, the J end by 7 bases, with 3 bases between. The CDR3 loop spans 11 amino acids. The CDR3 region has the DNA TGTGCCAGCAGTTACTCGAATGAAGCTTTCTTT. Its translation is CASSYSNEAFF.

The genes are TRBV23-1 and TRBJ1-5; 12 nucleotides match TRBD1. TRBV23-1 is an ORF, with its function uncertain. This CDR3 is 18 amino acids long. Trimming took 7 bases from V and 6 from J; bases not matched to a gene: 16. The CDR3: CASISIRGGQGARQPQHF. As DNA, the CDR3 is TGCGCCAGCATTTCCATTCGAGGGGGACAGGGGGCACGTCAGCCCCAGCATTTT.